The TCR beta chain under discussion was sequenced for a study of cytomegalovirus exposure and HLA in healthy donors. Study-wide results and limits: The study put roughly 160 TCR beta chains on its list as cytomegalovirus-associated.

The CDR3 runs 15 residues. V lost 5 bases, J lost 2 bases, and 6 bases stayed unmatched. Per germline, CDR1 MDHEN and CDR2 SYDVKM. In the case of this clone: Its antigen is not identified.

The repertoire was sequenced with immunoSEQ multiplex PCR; TCRdb's copy has only in-frame clones and lacks some. The table lists 200,000 or so clones, 85% to 90% of them singletons. The chain employs TRBV28 and TRBJ2-3; 8 nucleotides align to TRBD1. The material sequenced was PBMCs. This TCR was sampled from a woman aged 18-35 years in good health and CMV-seronegative. Here the CDR3 reads CASSPGQGVTDTQYF. DNA of the CDR3: TGTGCCAGCAGTCCCGGACAGGGAGTCACAGATACGCAGTATTTT.